The 2 T cell receptor beta chains below all came from one sample that was sequenced in a study of blood T cell repertoires in COVID-19. The method was immunoSEQ multiplex PCR; TCRdb's version includes in-frame clones alone and lacks a portion of them. The data show 35,000 to 50,000 clones, nearly 90% seen once. Sequences were obtained from peripheral blood. These receptors were taken from a man aged 65-85 years with active COVID-19.

This rearrangement joins TRBV4-1 to TRBJ1-1, with a weak D call TRBD1 (6 bases). Between the trimmed V and J ends, which lost 4 bases and 6 bases, there was a span of 18 bases. The CDR3 is 15 amino acids. Germline CDR1 is MGHRA and CDR2 is YSYEKL. The CDR3 loop reads CASSPAGAGKPEAFF. CDR3 DNA sequence: TGCGCCAGCAGCCCGGCGGGGGCAGGCAAGCCTGAAGCTTTCTTT.

This clone was counted a single time. The rearrangement joins TRBV18 to TRBJ1-5, with D possibly being TRBD1 (5 bases). In germline, CDR1 is KGHSH, CDR2 LQKENI. The CDR3 contains 16 residues. V lost 3 bases to trimming and J lost 2 bases, with 14 bases between them. The CDR3 DNA follows: TGTGCCAGCTCACCCAAAGGAGGGGTGCGCAATCAGCCCCAGCATTTT. This translates into CASSPKGGVRNQPQHF.